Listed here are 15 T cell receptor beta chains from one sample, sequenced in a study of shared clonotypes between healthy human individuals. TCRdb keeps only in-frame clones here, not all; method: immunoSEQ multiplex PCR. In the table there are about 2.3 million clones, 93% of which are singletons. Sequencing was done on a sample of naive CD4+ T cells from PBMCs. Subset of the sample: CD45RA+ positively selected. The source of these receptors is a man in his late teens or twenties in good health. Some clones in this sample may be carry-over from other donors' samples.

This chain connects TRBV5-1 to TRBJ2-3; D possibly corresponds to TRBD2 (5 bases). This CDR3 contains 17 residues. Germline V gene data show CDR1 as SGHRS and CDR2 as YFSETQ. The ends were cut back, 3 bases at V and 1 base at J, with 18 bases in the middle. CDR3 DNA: TGCGCCAGCAGCTACGGCGACTACTCGCCAGGCACAGATACGCAGTATTTT. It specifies CASSYGDYSPGTDTQYF. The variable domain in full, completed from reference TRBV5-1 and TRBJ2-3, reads KAGVTQTPRYLIKTRGQQVTLSCSPISGHRSVSWYQQTPGQGLQFLFEYFSETQRNKGNFPGRFSGRQFSNSRSEMNVSTLELGDSALYLCASSYGDYSPGTDTQYFGPGTRLTVL.

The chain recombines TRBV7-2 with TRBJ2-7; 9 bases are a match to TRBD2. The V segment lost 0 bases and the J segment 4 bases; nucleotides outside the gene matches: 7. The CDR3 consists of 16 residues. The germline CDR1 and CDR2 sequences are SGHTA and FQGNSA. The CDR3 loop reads CASSLARASGMYEQYF. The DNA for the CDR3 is TGTGCCAGCAGCTTAGCGCGGGCTAGCGGGATGTACGAGCAGTACTTC.

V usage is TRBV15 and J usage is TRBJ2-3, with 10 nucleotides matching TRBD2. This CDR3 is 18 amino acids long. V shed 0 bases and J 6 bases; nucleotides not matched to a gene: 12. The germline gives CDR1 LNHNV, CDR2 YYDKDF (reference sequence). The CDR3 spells CATSRDRSGRAGGDTQYF. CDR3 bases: TGTGCCACCAGCAGAGATAGGAGCGGGAGGGCCGGGGGGGATACGCAGTATTTT.

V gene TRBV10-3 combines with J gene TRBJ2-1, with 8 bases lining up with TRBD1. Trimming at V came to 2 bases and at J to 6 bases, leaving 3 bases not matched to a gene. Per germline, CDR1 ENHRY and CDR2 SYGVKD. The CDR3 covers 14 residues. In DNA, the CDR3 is TGTGCCATCAGTGAGGACAGGGGTAGCAATGAGCAGTTCTTC. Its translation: CAISEDRGSNEQFF.

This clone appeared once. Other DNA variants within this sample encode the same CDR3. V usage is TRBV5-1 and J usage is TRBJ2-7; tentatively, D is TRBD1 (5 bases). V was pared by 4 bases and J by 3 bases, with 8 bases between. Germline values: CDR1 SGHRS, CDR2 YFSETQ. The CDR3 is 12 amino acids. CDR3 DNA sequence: TGCGCCAGCAGCGGAACAGGCTACGAGCAGTACTTC. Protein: CASSGTGYEQYF. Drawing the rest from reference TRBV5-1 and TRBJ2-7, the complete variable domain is KAGVTQTPRYLIKTRGQQVTLSCSPISGHRSVSWYQQTPGQGLQFLFEYFSETQRNKGNFPGRFSGRQFSNSRSEMNVSTLELGDSALYLCASSGTGYEQYFGPGTRLTVT.

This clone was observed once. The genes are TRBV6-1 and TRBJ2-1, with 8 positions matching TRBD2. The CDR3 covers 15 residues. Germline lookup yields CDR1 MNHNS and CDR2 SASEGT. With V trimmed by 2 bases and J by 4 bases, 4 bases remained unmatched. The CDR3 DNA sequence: TGTGCCAGCAGTGAATACAGCGGGAGATACAATGAGCAGTTCTTC. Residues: CASSEYSGRYNEQFF.

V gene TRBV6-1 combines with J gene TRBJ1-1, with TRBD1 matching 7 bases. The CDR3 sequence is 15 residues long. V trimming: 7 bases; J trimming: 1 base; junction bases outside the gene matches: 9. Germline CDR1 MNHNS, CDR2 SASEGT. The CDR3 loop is CASIIRAGGNTEAFF. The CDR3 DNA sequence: TGTGCCAGCATCATAAGGGCAGGGGGGAACACTGAAGCTTTCTTT.

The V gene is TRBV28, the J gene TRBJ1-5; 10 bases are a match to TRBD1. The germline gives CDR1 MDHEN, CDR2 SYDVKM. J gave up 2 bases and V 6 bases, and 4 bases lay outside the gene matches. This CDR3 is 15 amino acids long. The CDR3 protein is CASRSGQGGNQPQHF. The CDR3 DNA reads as TGTGCCAGCAGAAGCGGACAGGGGGGCAATCAGCCCCAGCATTTT.

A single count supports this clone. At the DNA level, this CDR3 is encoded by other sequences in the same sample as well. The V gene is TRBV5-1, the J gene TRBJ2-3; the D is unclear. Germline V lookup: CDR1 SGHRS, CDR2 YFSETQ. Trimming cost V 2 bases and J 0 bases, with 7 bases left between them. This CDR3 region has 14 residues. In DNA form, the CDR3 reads TGCGCCAGCAGCTTAGTAGGTAGCACAGATACGCAGTATTTT. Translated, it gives CASSLVGSTDTQYF. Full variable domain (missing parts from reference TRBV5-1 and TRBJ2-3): KAGVTQTPRYLIKTRGQQVTLSCSPISGHRSVSWYQQTPGQGLQFLFEYFSETQRNKGNFPGRFSGRQFSNSRSEMNVSTLELGDSALYLCASSLVGSTDTQYFGPGTRLTVL.

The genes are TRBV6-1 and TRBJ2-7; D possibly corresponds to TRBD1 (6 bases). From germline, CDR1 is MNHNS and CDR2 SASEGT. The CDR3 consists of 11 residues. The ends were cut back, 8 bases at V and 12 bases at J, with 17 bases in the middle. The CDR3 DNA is TGTGCCAGCGTGGAGGACAGCTTGCCGTACTTC. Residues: CASVEDSLPYF.

The chain's CDR3 is CASKLLACLEQYF. The CDR3 DNA follows: TGTGCCAGCAAATTGCTAGCCTGCCTCGAGCAGTACTTC. This chain uses TRBV5-4 with TRBJ2-7; the D gene is possibly TRBD2 (5 bases). Germline CDR1 is SGHNT and CDR2 is YYREEE (reference sequence). This CDR3 has 13 residues. The V end was cut by 6 bases, the J end by 6 bases, with 16 bases between.

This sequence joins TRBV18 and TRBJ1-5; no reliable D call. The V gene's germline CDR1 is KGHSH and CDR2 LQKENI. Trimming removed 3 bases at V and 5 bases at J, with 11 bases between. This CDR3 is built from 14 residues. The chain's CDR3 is CASSPREVYQPQHF. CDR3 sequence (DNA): TGTGCCAGCTCACCCCGAGAGGTTTATCAGCCCCAGCATTTT. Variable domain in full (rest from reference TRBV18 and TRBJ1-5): NAGVMQNPRHLVRRRGQEARLRCSPMKGHSHVYWYRQLPEEGLKFMVYLQKENIIDESGMPKERFSAEFPKEGPSILRIQQVVRGDSAAYFCASSPREVYQPQHFGDGTRLSIL.

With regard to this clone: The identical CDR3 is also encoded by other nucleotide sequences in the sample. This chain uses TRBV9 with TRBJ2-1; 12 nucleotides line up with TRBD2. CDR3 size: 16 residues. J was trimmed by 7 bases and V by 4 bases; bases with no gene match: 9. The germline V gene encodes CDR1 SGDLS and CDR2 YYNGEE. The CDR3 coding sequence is TGTGCCAGCAGCCCCCGACTAGCGGGAGTGTATAATGAGCAGTTCTTC. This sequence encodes CASSPRLAGVYNEQFF. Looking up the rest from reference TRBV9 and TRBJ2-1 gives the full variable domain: DSGVTQTPKHLITATGQRVTLRCSPRSGDLSVYWYQQSLDQGLQFLIQYYNGEERAKGNILERFSAQQFPDLHSELNLSSLELGDSALYFCASSPRLAGVYNEQFFGPGTRLTVL.

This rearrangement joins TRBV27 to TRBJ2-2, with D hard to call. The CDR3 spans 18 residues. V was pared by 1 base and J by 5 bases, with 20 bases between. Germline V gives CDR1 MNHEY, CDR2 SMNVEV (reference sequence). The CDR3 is CASSLYAFTGLGTGELFF. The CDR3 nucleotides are TGTGCCAGCAGTTTATACGCATTCACTGGGCTAGGAACCGGGGAGCTGTTTTTT.

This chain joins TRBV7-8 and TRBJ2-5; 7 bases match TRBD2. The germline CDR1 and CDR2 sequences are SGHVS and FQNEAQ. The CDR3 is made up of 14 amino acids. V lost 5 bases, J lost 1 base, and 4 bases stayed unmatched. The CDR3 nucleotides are TGTGCCAGCAGCGCATCTAGCGGCCAAGAGACCCAGTACTTC. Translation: CASSASSGQETQYF.